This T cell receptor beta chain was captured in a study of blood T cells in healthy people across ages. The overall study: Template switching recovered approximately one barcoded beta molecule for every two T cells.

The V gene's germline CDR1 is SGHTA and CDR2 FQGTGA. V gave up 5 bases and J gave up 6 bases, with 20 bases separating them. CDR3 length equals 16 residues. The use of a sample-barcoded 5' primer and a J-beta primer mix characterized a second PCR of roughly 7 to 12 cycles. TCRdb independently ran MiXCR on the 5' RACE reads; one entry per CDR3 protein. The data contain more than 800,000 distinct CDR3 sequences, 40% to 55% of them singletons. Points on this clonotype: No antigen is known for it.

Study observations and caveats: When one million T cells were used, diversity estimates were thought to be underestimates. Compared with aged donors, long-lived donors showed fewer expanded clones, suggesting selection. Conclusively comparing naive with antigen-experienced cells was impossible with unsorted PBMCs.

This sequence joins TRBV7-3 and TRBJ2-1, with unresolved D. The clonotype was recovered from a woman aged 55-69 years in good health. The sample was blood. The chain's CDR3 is CASSAGGGISCNEQFF. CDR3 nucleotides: TGTGCCAGCAGCGCAGGTGGTGGGATTTCATGCAATGAGCAGTTCTTC.